This TCR beta chain was captured in a study of neurological immune-mediated disorders (dated by TCRdb to the late 2010s). Background on the whole study: Using UMI-based sequencing, the study compared peripheral blood TCR-beta repertoires from patients with HTLV-I-associated myelopathy (HAM/TSP), patients with multiple sclerosis, and healthy controls. The approximately 96 TCR-beta libraries covered PBMC samples along with longitudinal samples, technical triplicates, and paired sorted CD4+ and CD8+ T-cell subsets. To precisely calculate how much the frequency of each individual clone varied, libraries were sequenced in technical triplicate. Of the approximately 66 subjects in the cohort, around 15 were HAM/TSP patients, some 35 were multiple sclerosis patients, and around 20 were healthy controls.

The label giving this sample's time point can be read as: technical triplicate 3. Sorted-subset TCR libraries were prepared from under 1.1 million sorted CD4+ or CD8+ T cells. Peripheral blood was subjected to Ficoll-Hypaque density gradient centrifugation to isolate PBMCs, which were then cryopreserved in liquid nitrogen. The study also sequenced paired sorted CD4+ and CD8+ subsets from healthy controls, HAM/TSP patients and MS patients. Summary of the overall study and its limitations: The highest TCR clonal expansion was observed in HAM/TSP patients, whereas the lowest was observed in MS patients, even when compared with healthy controls. No identical CDR3 amino acid sequences were found to be shared among expanded clones across subjects, suggesting that TCR-beta repertoires were private in all groups.

V lost 6 bases and J lost 4 bases, and the count of bases not matched to a germline gene is 15. The CDR3 contains 17 residues, cysteine and phenylalanine counted. The kept DNA is CDR3 alone, 51 bases in frame from the first base. CDR1 and CDR2 are read off the germline V gene (reference sequence) as DFQATT and SNEGSKA. cDNA was synthesized by template-switch 5'RACE using a primer carrying a 10-nucleotide random unique molecular identifier by which each TCR transcript was tagged. Over 180 million TCR-beta sequences, covering 15-18 subjects, were produced in each sequencing run. The RNeasy kit was used for extraction of total RNA. TCR-beta VDJ regions were amplified with primers for the TCR constant region and the 5'RACE anchor, using the KAPA Real-time Library Amplification kit. A first PCR added sample indexes and Illumina adaptors, after which a second PCR increased the library yield. The roughly 650 bp TCR product was size-selected on a 2% E-gel SizeSelection system after Ampure bead purification. Before pooling, library quality was assessed on a Bioanalyzer, concentration was determined with Qubit, and library quantification was performed with the Kapa Library Quantification kit. Libraries were sequenced paired-end 2 x 150 bp on an Illumina HiSeq 2500. To increase sequence diversity, roughly 24-30% phiX was spiked into each library pool. For the original study's pipeline: Quality-filtered reads were processed with the UMI-based MiGEC pipeline, which removed over 80% of raw TCR sequences during error correction. IMGT germline references were used for aligning VDJ genes, and each clonotype was defined as a unique CDR3 amino acid sequence together with its V-J genes. VDJtools evaluated clonal expansion, Shannon diversity and CDR3 relatedness (CalcPairwiseDistances, ClusterSamples); CLCbio workbench built phylogenetic trees. Expanded clones were defined as having at least 8 unique UMIs, based on coefficient-of-variation modelling across technical triplicates. Using fastp trimming at Q25 and MiXCR clonotype assembly, TCRdb reanalyzed the public sequencing data and kept in-frame beta chains. A single entry per CDR3 protein holds the most common genes and DNA from its merged rows. What appears here as the V and J calls and clone size reflects TCRdb's work, not the paper's. The sample table lists approximately 28,000 distinct CDR3 sequences, around 17% of them with a count of one. Clones ranked in the top ten supply 4.9% of the sample.

This clonotype occurred many times. This clone's antigen is unknown. No base-level quality is on record; no much larger clone is a single base apart. Recombination joined TRBV20-1 with TRBJ2-4; TRBD1 agrees with 10 junctional bases. Sequencing was done on a sample of CD4+ T cells from blood. The source is a female donor with HTLV-1-associated myelopathy (HAM/TSP). In nucleotide form, the sequence is TGCAGTGCCGCGAAACCCCGGGACAGGGGATATAAAAACATTCAGTACTTC. Translated, this gives CSAAKPRDRGYKNIQYF.